A single sample is the source of the 28 T cell receptor beta chains below, sequenced in a study of T cells after yellow fever vaccination. A single record per CDR3 protein comes from TCRdb applying MiXCR to the 5' RACE reads. The sample has 300,000 to 350,000 distinct CDR3 sequences; around 4.5% are singletons. The sample consisted of PBMCs, taken 15 days after the yellow fever booster vaccination. The receptors here all came from a man younger than 35 who received the YFV17D yellow fever vaccine.

In this sample, this clonotype turned up many times. This rearrangement joins TRBV21-1 to TRBJ2-2; the table gives TRBD1 as D, unverified against the DNA. TRBV21-1 is marked as a pseudogene. The CDR3 is 15 amino acids. CDR3 nucleotide sequence: TGTGCCAGCAGCAATTGGGGCAGGAACACCGGGGAGCTGTTTTTT. It yields the protein CASSNWGRNTGELFF.

This chain joins TRBV12-3 or TRBV12-4 and TRBJ2-2; 7 nucleotides match TRBD1. Losses at the gene ends were 3 bases for V and 3 bases for J; bases not matched to a gene: 1. CDR3 length: 14 residues. As DNA, the CDR3 is TGTGCCAGCAGTTTCACAGGGGACACCGGGGAGCTGTTTTTT. This gives the protein CASSFTGDTGELFF.

The sample holds many counts of this clonotype. The genes are TRBV6-2 or TRBV6-3 and TRBJ2-2; D unresolved. Germline V gene lookup returns CDR1 MNHEY and CDR2 SVGEGT. V lost 4 bases, J lost 6 bases, and 18 bases lay in between. The CDR3 sequence is 16 residues long. CDR3 protein: CASSLGIPWEPGELFF. CDR3 nucleotide sequence: TGTGCCAGCAGTTTGGGGATCCCTTGGGAACCCGGGGAGCTGTTTTTT.

This clonotype was found many times. The chain links TRBV15 to TRBJ2-7; tentatively, D is TRBD1 or TRBD2 (5 bases each). Germline CDR1 LNHNV, CDR2 YYDKDF (reference sequence). The V end was cut by 0 bases, the J end by 9 bases, with 12 bases between. The CDR3 is made up of 13 amino acids. The CDR3 DNA follows: TGTGCCACCAGCAGAGATGGGGGATCCGGGCAGTACGTC. It encodes CATSRDGGSGQYV.

This chain joins TRBV6-2 or TRBV6-3 and TRBJ1-5; D gene uncertain. Germline CDR1 MNHEY, CDR2 SVGEGT. V was clipped by 6 bases and J by 0 bases, with 18 bases between them. The CDR3 is 17 residues long. For the CDR3, the DNA is TGTGCCAGCAGCACCTGGTGGGCTGTCAATAGCAATCAGCCCCAGCATTTT. It yields the protein CASSTWWAVNSNQPQHF.

This clonotype was counted at least ten times. The chain's CDR3 is CSGWGDTTEAFF. The DNA for the CDR3 is TGCAGTGGTTGGGGGGACACCACTGAAGCTTTCTTT. The chain uses TRBV20-1 and TRBJ1-1, with D perhaps matching TRBD1 (6 bases). Germline values: CDR1 DFQATT, CDR2 SNEGSKA (reference sequence). The CDR3 loop spans 12 amino acids. Deletions cut 7 bases from V and 4 bases from J, with 13 bases between.

This clonotype has only a few counts. This chain connects TRBV7-2 to TRBJ2-7, with 8 nucleotides matching TRBD1. The CDR3 is 15 amino acids. Trimming removed 2 bases from V and 3 bases from J; junction bases left unmatched: 6. The germline gives CDR1 SGHTA, CDR2 FQGNSA. CDR3 nucleotide sequence: TGTGCCAGCAGCTTACAGCCAGGGGGCCTCTACGAGCAGTACTTC. Translating it yields CASSLQPGGLYEQYF.

Many counts were recorded for this clonotype. The chain has TRBV10-3 and TRBJ2-6, with a possible D match to TRBD2 (6 bases). Trimming removed 6 bases from V and 0 bases from J, with 6 bases in between. From germline, CDR1 is ENHRY and CDR2 SYGVKD. This CDR3 region has 14 residues. The CDR3: CAISGGSGANVLTF. The CDR3 bases are TGTGCCATCAGCGGGGGCTCTGGGGCCAACGTCCTGACTTTC.

This clonotype was observed once. The CDR3 coding sequence is TGCGCCAGCAGTCCGGGACAGGGTTTTTCGAATTCACCCCTCCACTTT. Translated: CASSPGQGFSNSPLHF. V gene TRBV5-1 combines with J gene TRBJ1-6; the match to TRBD1 covers 9 bases. V trimming: 5 bases; J trimming: 7 bases; junction bases outside the gene matches: 10. CDR3 length: 16 residues. CDR1 is SGHRS and CDR2 is YFSETQ in the germline V gene.

The chain couples TRBV7-2 to TRBJ1-1; D may be TRBD1 (6 bases). V dropped 0 bases and J dropped 5 bases, with 13 bases sitting between them. Germline V gives CDR1 SGHTA, CDR2 FQGNSA. The CDR3 length is 15 residues. The CDR3 DNA reads TGTGCCAGCAGCTTAGCTCTCGGGAGGGGGACTGAAGCTTTCTTT. Amino acid sequence: CASSLALGRGTEAFF.

This clonotype was seen repeatedly, ten times or more. This chain joins TRBV5-1 and TRBJ2-7, with 10 bases identical to TRBD1. The CDR3 covers 13 residues. The V gene end was trimmed by 8 bases and the J gene end by 6 bases; junction bases not matched to a gene: 8. The germline V gene encodes CDR1 SGHRS and CDR2 YFSETQ. The CDR3: CASRRTGGFEQYF. Here the CDR3 DNA reads TGCGCCAGTCGAAGGACAGGGGGTTTCGAGCAGTACTTC. Supplemented by reference TRBV5-1 and TRBJ2-7, the full variable domain reads KAGVTQTPRYLIKTRGQQVTLSCSPISGHRSVSWYQQTPGQGLQFLFEYFSETQRNKGNFPGRFSGRQFSNSRSEMNVSTLELGDSALYLCASRRTGGFEQYFGPGTRLTVT.

In its sample, this clonotype was seen many times. DNA for the CDR3: TGTGCCAGCAGCTTAGTCAGGGTTCTCGGACAGCCCCAGCATTTT. Translation: CASSLVRVLGQPQHF. This chain joins TRBV7-8 and TRBJ1-5; D might be TRBD1 (5 bases). The V gene's germline CDR1 is SGHVS and CDR2 FQNEAQ. There are 15 residues in the CDR3. Trimming removed 1 base from V and 7 bases from J, with 14 bases in between.

The rearrangement links TRBV5-1 to TRBJ2-2; 9 nucleotides align to TRBD2. The CDR3 runs 17 residues. Germline-derived CDR1 and CDR2 are SGHRS and YFSETQ. The junction had 9 bases not matched to a gene; V was cut back by 5 bases and J by 1 base. The CDR3 here is CASRRTSGRLNTGELFF. The CDR3 region has the DNA TGCGCCAGCAGACGAACTAGCGGGCGATTGAACACCGGGGAGCTGTTTTTT.

This clonotype was counted a few times. The CDR3: CASSQDLPRPTDTQYF. The CDR3 bases are TGCGCCAGCAGCCAAGATCTTCCCAGACCCACCGATACGCAGTATTTT. The chain employs TRBV4-3 and TRBJ2-3; D gene ambiguous. V lost 0 bases and J lost 6, with 16 bases in between. The CDR3 loop spans 16 amino acids. The germline CDR1 and CDR2 sequences are LGHNA and YSLEER.

The table lists this clonotype with many counts. V usage is TRBV12-3 or TRBV12-4 and J usage is TRBJ1-5, with a possible D match to TRBD1 (5 bases). The CDR3 is 14 residues long. V gave up 5 bases and J gave up 1 base, with 9 bases separating them. The CDR3 bases are TGTGCCAGCAGTGCTGACAGCAGCAATCAGCCCCAGCATTTT. Translated: CASSADSSNQPQHF.

This clonotype has ten or more counts. This chain connects TRBV27 to TRBJ1-1; maybe TRBD1 (6 bases). The germline gives CDR1 MNHEY, CDR2 SMNVEV (reference sequence). The CDR3 covers 14 residues. Trimming removed 5 bases at V and 8 bases at J, with 18 bases between. In DNA form, the CDR3 reads TGTGCCAGCAGTCCACAGGGCCCGGGGAGGGAAGCTTTCTTT. This encodes CASSPQGPGREAFF.

This clonotype was seen repeatedly, ten times or more. The chain uses TRBV20-1 and TRBJ2-3; no definite D call. Trimming shortened V by 0 bases and J by 0 bases, and 10 bases separated the two germline ends. The CDR3 is made up of 15 amino acids. Per the germline V gene, CDR1 is DFQATT and CDR2 is SNEGSKA (reference sequence). The CDR3 coding sequence is TGCAGTGCTAGAGATACTGGTGCTAGCACAGATACGCAGTATTTT. Residues: CSARDTGASTDTQYF.

This clonotype was seen ten or more times. The rearrangement links TRBV7-2 to TRBJ2-3; TRBD2 matches at 7 bases. Germline assignment: CDR1 SGHTA and CDR2 FQGNSA. The CDR3 length is 13 residues. CDR3: CATRTRITDTQYF. In nucleotides, the CDR3 is TGTGCGACCCGGACTAGAATCACAGATACGCAGTATTTT.

This clonotype appeared many times. The chain recombines TRBV7-9 with TRBJ2-1; possible D gene TRBD1, 6 bases. The CDR3 extends over 16 amino acids. The V end was cut by 2 bases, the J end by 5 bases, with 16 bases between. Germline V CDR1 and CDR2: SEHNR, FQNEAQ (reference sequence). The CDR3 DNA is TGTGCCAGCAGCTTACGCAGAGCCAGGGGCAACAATGAGCAGTTCTTC. It is translated as CASSLRRARGNNEQFF. The whole variable domain, filled in from reference TRBV7-9 and TRBJ2-1, reads DTGVSQNPRHKITKRGQNVTFRCDPISEHNRLYWYRQTLGQGPEFLTYFQNEAQLEKSRLLSDRFSAERPKGSFSTLEIQRTEQGDSAMYLCASSLRRARGNNEQFFGPGTRLTVL.

The chain has TRBV20-1 and TRBJ2-1, with a possible D match to TRBD2 (7 bases). The CDR3 extends over 14 amino acids. Germline V gene lookup returns CDR1 DFQATT and CDR2 SNEGSKA (reference sequence). The ends were cut back, 0 bases at V and 8 bases at J, with 14 bases in the middle. CDR3 sequence (DNA): TGCAGTGCTAGAGATTATCAAGGGGGGGATGAGCAGTTCTTC. Protein product: CSARDYQGGDEQFF.

This clonotype appeared many times. The V and J genes are TRBV6-1 and TRBJ2-2; D unclear. The CDR3 sequence is 13 residues long. V dropped 5 bases and J dropped 4 bases, with 8 bases sitting between them. From germline, CDR1 is MNHNS and CDR2 SASEGT. This chain's CDR3 is CASSIRPTGELFF. CDR3 bases: TGTGCCAGCAGTATACGCCCCACCGGGGAGCTGTTTTTT.

The gene calls are TRBV5-1 and TRBJ2-5, with 8 positions matching TRBD2. V was pared by 4 bases and J by 2 bases, with 10 bases of the junction left unmatched. The germline V gene has CDR1 SGHRS and CDR2 YFSETQ. This CDR3 comprises 16 residues. Written as DNA, the CDR3 is TGCGCCAGCAGCATCCCCGGCGGGGGGACACAAGAGACCCAGTACTTC. Protein sequence: CASSIPGGGTQETQYF.

This clonotype was detected many times. The CDR3 reads CASSLDGGGVYNEQFF. The CDR3 coding sequence is TGCGCCAGCAGCTTGGATGGCGGGGGGGTCTACAATGAGCAGTTCTTC. The chain recombines TRBV5-1 with TRBJ2-1; 9 bases fit TRBD2. V lost 0 bases, J lost 3 bases, and 4 bases stayed unmatched. The germline CDR1 and CDR2 sequences are SGHRS and YFSETQ. The CDR3 is made up of 16 amino acids.

This chain uses TRBV19 with TRBJ1-5, with D hard to call. The length of the CDR3 is 14 residues. The V end was cut by 3 bases, the J end by 7 bases, with 13 bases between. Germline lookup yields CDR1 LNHDA and CDR2 SQIVND (reference sequence). The chain's CDR3 is CASSIEGFGQPQHF. CDR3 bases: TGTGCCAGTAGTATTGAAGGGTTCGGCCAGCCCCAGCATTTT.

This clonotype was seen ten or more times. The chain uses TRBV7-3 and TRBJ2-5; 10 bases match TRBD1. CDR3 length equals 15 residues. Germline-derived CDR1 and CDR2 are SGHTA and FQGTGA. Germline trimming cut 5 bases from V and 7 bases from J; bases unmatched to any gene: 10. The CDR3 sequence: CASSPTGTGEGTQYF. In nucleotides, the CDR3 is TGTGCCAGCAGCCCGACCGGGACAGGGGAAGGGACCCAGTACTTC. The full variable domain, rest sourced from reference TRBV7-3 and TRBJ2-5, is GAGVSQTPSNKVTEKGKYVELRCDPISGHTALYWYRQSLGQGPEFLIYFQGTGAADDSGLPNDRFFAVRPEGSVSTLKIQRTERGDSAVYLCASSPTGTGEGTQYFGPGTRLLVL.

J is TRBJ2-7 and V is TRBV6-5, with D maybe TRBD1 (5 bases). Per germline, CDR1 MNHEY and CDR2 SVGAGI. The CDR3 runs 15 residues. With 7 bases removed from V and 5 bases from J, the gap between germline ends came to 21 bases. This CDR3 is CASNGAGAGRHEQYF. DNA for the CDR3: TGTGCCAGCAATGGGGCCGGCGCCGGTAGGCACGAGCAGTACTTC.

This clonotype was seen repeatedly, ten times or more. The gene calls are TRBV6-5 and TRBJ1-1; 7 bases are shared with TRBD1. The CDR3 spans 15 residues. CDR1 is MNHEY and CDR2 is SVGAGI in the germline V gene. The V and J ends lost 4 bases and 5 bases, in that order; junction bases with no gene match: 10. CDR3 residues: CASSSQHRGATEAFF. The CDR3, as DNA: TGTGCCAGCAGTTCCCAACACAGGGGTGCGACTGAAGCTTTCTTT.

The sample holds a few counts of this clonotype. This chain joins TRBV29-1 and TRBJ1-4; 7 bases align to TRBD1. The V segment lost 4 bases and the J segment 6 bases; nucleotides outside the gene matches: 5. The length of the CDR3 is 13 residues. Germline CDR1 SQVTM, CDR2 ANQGSEA. CDR3 in DNA: TGCAGCGTTGTGACAGGGACGCATGAAAAACTGTTTTTT. This encodes CSVVTGTHEKLFF. Complete variable domain (other parts from reference TRBV29-1 and TRBJ1-4): SAVISQKPSRDICQRGTSLTIQCQVDSQVTMMFWYRQQPGQSLTLIATANQGSEATYESGFVIDKFPISRPNLTFSTLTVSNMSPEDSSIYLCSVVTGTHEKLFFGSGTQLSVL.